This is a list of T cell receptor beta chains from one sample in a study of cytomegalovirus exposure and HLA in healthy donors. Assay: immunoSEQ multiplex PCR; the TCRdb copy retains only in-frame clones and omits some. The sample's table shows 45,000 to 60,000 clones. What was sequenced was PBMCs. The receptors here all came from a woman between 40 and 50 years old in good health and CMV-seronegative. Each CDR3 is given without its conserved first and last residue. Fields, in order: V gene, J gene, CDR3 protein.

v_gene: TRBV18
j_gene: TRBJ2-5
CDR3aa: ASSPPGGKETQY

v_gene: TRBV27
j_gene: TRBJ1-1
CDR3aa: ASRQQGAQTEAF

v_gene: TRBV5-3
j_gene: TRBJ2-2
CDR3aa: ARSLGSKEETNTGELF

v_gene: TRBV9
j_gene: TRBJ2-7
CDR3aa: ASSAGLAGSYEQY

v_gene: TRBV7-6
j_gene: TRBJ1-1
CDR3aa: ASSLGRVSEAF

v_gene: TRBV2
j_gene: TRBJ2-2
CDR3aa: ASSEVRQKVNTGELF

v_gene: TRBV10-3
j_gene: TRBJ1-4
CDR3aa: AISESLGEGEKLF

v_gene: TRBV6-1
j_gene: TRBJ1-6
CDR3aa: ASSPGKANSPLH

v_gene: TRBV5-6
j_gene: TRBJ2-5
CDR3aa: ASSLAGTDQETQY

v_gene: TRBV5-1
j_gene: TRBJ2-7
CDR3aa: ASSFNSGVYEQY

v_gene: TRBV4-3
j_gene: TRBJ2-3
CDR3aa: ASSNERADTQY

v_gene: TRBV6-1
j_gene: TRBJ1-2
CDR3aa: ASTPTPNYGYT

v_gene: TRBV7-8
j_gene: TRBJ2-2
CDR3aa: ASSLLGQNTGELF

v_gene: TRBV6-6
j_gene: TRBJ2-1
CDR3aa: ASSPLQRLAGGQQF

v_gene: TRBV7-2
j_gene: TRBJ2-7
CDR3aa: ASSPRDSTYEQY

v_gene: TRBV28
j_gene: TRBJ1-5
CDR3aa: ASSLGPGQGVQPQH

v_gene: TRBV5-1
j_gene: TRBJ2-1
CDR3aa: ASSFGTSGRAGGEQF

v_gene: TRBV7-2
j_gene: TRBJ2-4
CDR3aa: ASSFRGGQNIQY

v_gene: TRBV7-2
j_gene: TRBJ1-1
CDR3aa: ASSYGQGVGDTEAF

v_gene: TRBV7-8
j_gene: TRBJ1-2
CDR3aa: ASSLGRRRGRDGYT

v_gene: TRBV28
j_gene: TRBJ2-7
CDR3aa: ASSSLSAGAYEQY

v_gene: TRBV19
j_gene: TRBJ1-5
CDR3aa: AIGSDRVDQPQH

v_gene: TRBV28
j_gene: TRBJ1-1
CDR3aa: ASKEGATEAF

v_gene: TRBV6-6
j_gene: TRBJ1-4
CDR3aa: ATGQGSYEKLF

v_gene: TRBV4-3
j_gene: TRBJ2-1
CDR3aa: ASSQGYGRDIDEQF

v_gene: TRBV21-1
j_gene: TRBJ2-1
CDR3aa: ATTGPARGQEQF

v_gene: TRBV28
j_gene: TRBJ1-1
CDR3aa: ASSVMMGGRSEAF

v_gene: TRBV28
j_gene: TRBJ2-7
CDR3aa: ASSFEGVYEQY

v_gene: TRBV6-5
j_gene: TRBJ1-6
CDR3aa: ASSYGQPHNSPLH

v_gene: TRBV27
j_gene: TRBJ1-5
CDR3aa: ASSLQGQSNQPQH

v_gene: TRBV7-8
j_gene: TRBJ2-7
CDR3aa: ASSSSGGAYEQY

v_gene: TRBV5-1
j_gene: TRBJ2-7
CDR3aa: ASSAWTGAYEQY

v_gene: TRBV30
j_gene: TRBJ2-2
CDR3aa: AWSVGQGAGTGELF

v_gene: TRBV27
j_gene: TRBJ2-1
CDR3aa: ASSPTGTSTYNEQF

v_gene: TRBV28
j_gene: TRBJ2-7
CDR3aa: ASSAGTGTYEQY

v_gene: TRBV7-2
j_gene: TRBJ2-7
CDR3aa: ASSPVAGARYEQY

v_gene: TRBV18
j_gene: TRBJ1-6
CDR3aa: ASSPVTGSYNSPLH

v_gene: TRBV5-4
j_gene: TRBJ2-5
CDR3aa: ASQGREKETQY

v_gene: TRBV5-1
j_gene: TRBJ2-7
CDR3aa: ASSTSGTVSYEQY

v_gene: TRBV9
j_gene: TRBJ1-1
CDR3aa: ASSTQVNTEAF

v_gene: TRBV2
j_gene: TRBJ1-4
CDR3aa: ASSSDRGYGKLF

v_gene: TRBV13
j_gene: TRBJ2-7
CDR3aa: ASSLGLAGTYEQY

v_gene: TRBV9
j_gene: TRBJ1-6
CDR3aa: ASSEAGSPLH

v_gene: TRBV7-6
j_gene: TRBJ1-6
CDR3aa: ASSPRTGGDSPLH